These 15 T cell receptor beta chains originate from one sample sequenced in a study of Ad26.COV2.S vaccination and SARS-CoV-2 variants. Described treatment: 15 to 20 received Ad26.COV2.S at low or high dose, single or two shots; roughly five received placebo; per-sample allocation not given. Repertoires come from day 63 after the first vaccine or placebo injection. Sequencing was performed with immunoSEQ multiplex PCR; in TCRdb, only in-frame clones are kept and a portion is missing. The table lists 350,000 to 450,000 clones, around four fifths of them singletons. The specimen was peripheral blood, collected in a trial of Ad26.COV2.S vaccine versus placebo. The receptors come from a person between 18 and 60 years old who received the Ad26.COV2.S COVID-19 vaccine or a placebo.

The chain uses TRBV4-2 and TRBJ2-7, with D possibly being TRBD2 (6 bases). The CDR3 sequence is 13 residues long. Germline lookup yields CDR1 LGHNA and CDR2 YNFKEQ. Trimming took off 5 bases at V and 0 bases at J, with 8 bases between the two ends. The CDR3 DNA follows: TGTGCCAGCAGCACGGGACTCTCCTACGAGCAGTACTTC. Residues: CASSTGLSYEQYF.

The chain carries TRBV7-9 and TRBJ2-5, with D possibly being TRBD2 (6 bases). This CDR3 has 13 amino acids. V was pared by 5 bases and J by 5 bases, with 12 bases between. The germline CDR1 and CDR2 sequences are SEHNR and FQNEAQ (reference sequence). CDR3: CASSHAEGETQYF. CDR3 nucleotides: TGTGCCAGCAGCCACGCGGAGGGTGAGACCCAGTACTTC. Based on the CDR3 plus reference TRBV7-9 and TRBJ2-5, the full variable domain is DTGVSQNPRHKITKRGQNVTFRCDPISEHNRLYWYRQTLGQGPEFLTYFQNEAQLEKSRLLSDRFSAERPKGSFSTLEIQRTEQGDSAMYLCASSHAEGETQYFGPGTRLLVL.

This chain uses TRBV7-2 with TRBJ2-1; D possibly corresponds to TRBD2 (6 bases). Per the germline V gene, CDR1 is SGHTA and CDR2 is FQGNSA. The ends were cut back, 7 bases at V and 6 bases at J, with 19 bases in the middle. The CDR3 length is 15 residues. The CDR3 reads CASTTIPLRGNEQFF. The CDR3 bases are TGTGCCAGCACTACTATCCCCTTGCGGGGCAATGAGCAGTTCTTC.

The chain joins TRBV7-9 to TRBJ2-7; tentative D call: TRBD2 (5 bases). V lost 4 bases and J 6 bases, leaving 13 bases between the germline ends. Germline V gene data show CDR1 as SEHNR and CDR2 as FQNEAQ (reference sequence). This CDR3 is built from 13 residues. CDR3: CASSSEGGSEQYF. The CDR3 DNA is TGTGCCAGCAGCTCAGAGGGCGGTAGCGAGCAGTACTTC.

This rearrangement joins TRBV27 to TRBJ1-1; D gene uncertain. CDR3 length: 13 amino acids. Trimming took 0 bases from V and 7 from J, leaving 9 bases between them. Germline CDR1 is MNHEY and CDR2 is SMNVEV (reference sequence). CDR3 nucleotides: TGTGCCAGCAGTTTATCGGAGCACAATGAAGCTTTCTTT. Translated, it gives CASSLSEHNEAFF.

This chain uses TRBV18 with TRBJ1-5; TRBD1 matches at 8 bases. Germline loops: CDR1 KGHSH, CDR2 LQKENI. V lost 6 bases to trimming and J lost 0 bases; unmatched junction nucleotides: 4. The CDR3 is 15 residues long. In nucleotides, the CDR3 is TGTGCCAGCTCCGGGACAGGCAATAGCAATCAGCCCCAGCATTTT. It translates to CASSGTGNSNQPQHF. Full variable domain (rest looked up from reference TRBV18 and TRBJ1-5): NAGVMQNPRHLVRRRGQEARLRCSPMKGHSHVYWYRQLPEEGLKFMVYLQKENIIDESGMPKERFSAEFPKEGPSILRIQQVVRGDSAAYFCASSGTGNSNQPQHFGDGTRLSIL.

The chain is built from TRBV11-3 and TRBJ2-5, with TRBD2 matching over 14 bases. Trimming cost V 3 bases and J 5 bases; bases outside gene matches: 5. The CDR3 extends over 16 amino acids. The germline V gene has CDR1 SGHNT and CDR2 YENEEA. The CDR3 loop reads CASSLGLAGVGETQYF. The CDR3 coding sequence is TGTGCCAGCAGCTTGGGACTAGCGGGAGTTGGTGAGACCCAGTACTTC. The full variable domain, completed using reference TRBV11-3 and TRBJ2-5, is EAGVVQSPRYKIIEKKQPVAFWCNPISGHNTLYWYLQNLGQGPELLIRYENEEAVDDSQLPKDRFSAERLKGVDSTLKIQPAELGDSAVYLCASSLGLAGVGETQYFGPGTRLLVL.

The J gene is TRBJ1-1, the V gene TRBV3-1 (or the pseudogene TRBV3-2), with D uncertain. CDR1 is LGHDT, CDR2 YNNKEL, per germline (reference sequence). Trimming took 1 base from V and 2 from J, leaving 8 bases between them. The CDR3 contains 14 residues. The CDR3 region has the DNA TGTGCCAGCAGCCAAGGTGGAGTCAACACTGAAGCTTTCTTT. Translated, it gives CASSQGGVNTEAFF.

This clone was seen a handful of times. This chain connects TRBV7-9 to TRBJ1-2; TRBD1 agrees at 8 bases. Germline CDR1 reads SEHNR; CDR2 reads FQNEAQ (reference sequence). CDR3 length: 15 amino acids. V was pared by 5 bases and J by 6 bases, with 11 bases of the junction left unmatched. The CDR3 DNA follows: TGTGCCAGCAGCCCCCCGATCCAGGGGGCGCATGGCTACACCTTC. It codes for CASSPPIQGAHGYTF.

The chain couples TRBV30 to TRBJ2-1; D unresolved. The V gene's germline CDR1 is GTSNPN and CDR2 SVGIG (reference sequence). CDR3 size: 12 residues. The germline V and J ends were trimmed by 0 bases and 9 bases, with 9 bases remaining between them. The CDR3 DNA reads TGTGCCTGGAGTGTACATGGTATTGAGCAGTTCTTC. Its protein product is CAWSVHGIEQFF.

CDR3 sequence: CASSMGAVNTEAFF. CDR3 coding DNA: TGTGCCAGTAGTATGGGGGCCGTGAACACTGAAGCTTTCTTT. V is TRBV19 and J is TRBJ1-1; TRBD1 is a possible D gene (6 bases). The CDR3 contains 14 residues. Looked up from germline, CDR1 is LNHDA and CDR2 is SQIVND (reference sequence). Trimming removed 3 bases from V and 0 bases from J, with 8 bases in between. Variable domain in full (rest from reference TRBV19 and TRBJ1-1): DGGITQSPKYLFRKEGQNVTLSCEQNLNHDAMYWYRQDPGQGLRLIYYSQIVNDFQKGDIAEGYSVSREKKESFPLTVTSAQKNPTAFYLCASSMGAVNTEAFFGQGTRLTVV.

The V gene is TRBV2, the J gene TRBJ1-5; TRBD1 is a possible D gene (6 bases). The CDR3 sequence is 16 residues long. With 2 bases removed from V and 6 bases from J, the gap between germline ends came to 17 bases. Germline V gives CDR1 SNHLY, CDR2 FYNNEI. The CDR3 spells CASSELAGDSSQPQHF. CDR3 bases: TGTGCCAGCAGTGAATTGGCAGGGGATAGTTCTCAGCCCCAGCATTTT.

V and J are TRBV2 and TRBJ2-7; 9 bases align to TRBD2. This CDR3 contains 14 residues. J lost 5 bases, V lost 3 bases, and 5 bases had no gene match. Germline lookup yields CDR1 SNHLY and CDR2 FYNNEI. The CDR3 bases are TGTGCCAGCAGTGACTGGCTAGCGGGGCACGAGCAGTACTTC. Translating gives CASSDWLAGHEQYF.

This chain joins TRBV7-2 and TRBJ2-1; 10 nucleotides line up with TRBD2. This CDR3 is 15 amino acids long. Germline assignment: CDR1 SGHTA and CDR2 FQGNSA. V lost 5 bases, J lost 7 bases, and 8 bases stayed unmatched. CDR3 protein: CASSILAGLRNEQFF. In DNA, the CDR3 is TGTGCCAGCAGCATACTAGCGGGGCTCCGGAATGAGCAGTTCTTC.

The CDR3 protein is CASSSPAPYRDYEQYF. Written as DNA, the CDR3 is TGTGCCAGCAGCTCACCGGCTCCTTACAGGGACTACGAGCAGTACTTC. The J gene is TRBJ2-7, the V gene TRBV7-2; maybe TRBD1 (6 bases). V gave up 4 bases and J gave up 3 bases, with 19 bases separating them. The CDR3 is made up of 16 amino acids. Germline V gene lookup returns CDR1 SGHTA and CDR2 FQGNSA.